This TCR beta chain was captured by sequencing in a study of CD8+ T cells in alopecia areata. Study-level background: The protocol delivered tofacitinib for 6 to 18 months, then withdrew it for 6 months. Broader study findings: The study found TCR sharing across patients less clear than in mice, possibly for HLA reasons. Clonality was higher in lesional than normal scalp, especially in alopecia totalis/universalis.

Germline CDR1 reads SQVTM; CDR2 reads ANQGSEA. V shed 6 bases, J shed 1 base, and the junction held 3 bases outside the gene matches. This CDR3 region has 13 residues. As the sequencing template, cDNA was produced by extracting RNA and reverse transcribing it. Generated by immunoSEQ multiplex PCR, the TCRdb table keeps only in-frame clones and is missing some. The table records about 180,000 clones, 63% of them present only once. Cell sorting on a FACSAria was used to separate CD4+ and CD8+ T cells from the PBMCs. For this clone: Its matching antigen is unknown. Other DNA variants within this sample encode the same CDR3.

The starting material was CD4+ T cells sorted from blood, obtained at week 0. The chain has TRBV29-1 and TRBJ1-1; 9 bases match TRBD1. This TCR was sampled from a human donor with alopecia areata. CDR3 DNA: TGCAGCGTCACGACAGGGGGGAACACTGAAGCTTTCTTT. Protein: CSVTTGGNTEAFF.